These 20 T cell receptor beta chains came from one sample sequenced in a study of beta chain features in type 1 diabetes. Study-wide results and limits: In every one of the four CD4+ subsets, TCRB CDR3s were moderately but significantly shorter in Type 1 diabetes patients.

Reverse transcribing all isolated RNA meant expressed TCRB transcripts were sequenced. Sequenced by immunoSEQ multiplex PCR; TCRdb stores in-frame clones only, minus some. The table lists hundreds of thousands of clones, over 13% of them singletons. No antigens are known for them. Sequencing was carried out using naive CD4+ T cells from blood. These receptors all stem from a man aged 18 to 29 with type 1 diabetes.

J is TRBJ2-5 and V is TRBV7-2, with TRBD1 matching 11 bases. The CDR3 spans 14 residues. CDR1 SGHTA and CDR2 FQGNSA come from the germline V gene. V shed 5 bases and J 5 bases; nucleotides not matched to a gene: 4. CDR3 region: CASSGDRGMETQYF. The CDR3 DNA reads as TGTGCCAGCAGCGGGGACAGGGGGATGGAGACCCAGTACTTC.

The chain combines TRBV18 with TRBJ1-2; weak D call: TRBD1 (5 bases). Germline CDR1 reads KGHSH; CDR2 reads LQKENI. The CDR3 spans 13 residues. Between the trimmed V and J ends, which lost 5 bases and 8 bases, there was a span of 15 bases. The chain's CDR3 is CASSAERGRGYTF. CDR3 sequence (DNA): TGTGCCAGCTCAGCGGAGCGGGGCCGGGGCTACACCTTC.

The chain recombines TRBV28 with TRBJ1-1, with a possible D match to TRBD1 (6 bases). This CDR3 contains 14 residues. Per the germline V gene, CDR1 is MDHEN and CDR2 is SYDVKM. The V and J ends lost 6 bases and 6 bases respectively, with 17 bases between them. The CDR3 sequence is CASSSGDRFAEAFF. CDR3 in DNA: TGTGCCAGCAGCTCGGGTGACAGGTTTGCTGAAGCTTTCTTT.

This clone was detected only a few times. V is TRBV7-9 and J is TRBJ2-7; 12 bases match TRBD2. With 5 bases clipped from V and 3 bases from J, the junction kept 8 bases outside the gene matches. Per germline, CDR1 SEHNR and CDR2 FQNEAQ (reference sequence). The CDR3 spans 16 residues. CDR3 protein: CASSPGLAGYHYEQYF. In nucleotides, the CDR3 is TGTGCCAGCAGCCCCGGACTAGCGGGATACCACTACGAGCAGTACTTC.

The chain has TRBV10-3 and TRBJ1-1; 8 nucleotides line up with TRBD1. J was trimmed by 0 bases and V by 8 bases; bases with no gene match: 8. This CDR3 has 15 residues. CDR1 is ENHRY, CDR2 SYGVKD, per germline. CDR3 DNA sequence: TGTGCCATCGGGGGTCGGACAGGGATGAACACTGAAGCTTTCTTT. Translated, it gives CAIGGRTGMNTEAFF.

Worth noting for this clone: Distinct nucleotide sequences in the sample also encode this CDR3. This chain joins TRBV28 and TRBJ2-7; D is perhaps TRBD1 (5 bases). V lost 6 bases, J lost 3 bases, and 12 bases lay in between. Germline loops: CDR1 MDHEN, CDR2 SYDVKM. The CDR3 has 13 residues. The CDR3 protein is CASSQGPLYEQYF. The CDR3, as DNA: TGTGCCAGCAGCCAGGGTCCGCTCTACGAGCAGTACTTC.

About this clone: The sample has other DNA sequences that encode this CDR3 too. CDR3 loop: CSVELAGTDTQYF. The CDR3 DNA follows: TGCAGCGTTGAACTAGCGGGGACAGATACGCAGTATTTT. The V gene is TRBV29-1, the J gene TRBJ2-3, with 9 bases fitting TRBD2. The germline V gene has CDR1 SQVTM and CDR2 ANQGSEA. This CDR3 spans 13 amino acids. V shed 2 bases, J shed 3 bases, and the junction held 0 bases outside the gene matches.

CDR3 amino acids: CASSQPTATTRGGTDTQYF. For the CDR3, the DNA is TGTGCCAGCAGCCAACCGACGGCAACTACAAGGGGCGGCACAGATACGCAGTATTTT. The chain employs TRBV4-2 and TRBJ2-3; perhaps TRBD1 as D (5 bases). The CDR3 sequence is 19 residues long. Germline V gives CDR1 LGHNA, CDR2 YNFKEQ. V was pared by 2 bases and J by 1 base, with 22 bases between.

This clone was recorded a few times. The chain combines TRBV6-6 with TRBJ2-4; D not certain. The V gene lost 4 bases and the J gene lost 6 bases, with 10 bases spanning the gap. Germline V gene sequence: CDR1 MNHNY, CDR2 SVGAGI (reference sequence). The CDR3 length is 13 residues. The CDR3 DNA sequence: TGTGCCAGCAGTTCGTTCTCGGGAAACATTCAGTACTTC. Its translation is CASSSFSGNIQYF.

The chain couples TRBV11-2 to TRBJ1-2, with D tentatively TRBD1 (5 bases). Germline V gene data show CDR1 as SGHAT and CDR2 as FQNNGV. This CDR3 is built from 13 residues. The V end lost 5 bases, the J end lost 4 bases, and 11 bases lay between the germline ends. CDR3 coding DNA: TGTGCCAGCAGCCCCGGGACGCGCTATGGCTACACCTTC. Translation gives CASSPGTRYGYTF.

This clone came up a few times. The rearrangement joins TRBV6-1 to TRBJ2-7; 10 bases agree with TRBD2. This CDR3 is built from 16 residues. The ends lost 0 bases at V and 0 bases at J; junction bases unmatched: 2. Germline-derived CDR1 and CDR2 are MNHNS and SASEGT. CDR3 protein: CASSEASSGSSYEQYF. DNA for the CDR3: TGTGCCAGCAGTGAAGCTTCTAGCGGGAGCTCCTACGAGCAGTACTTC.

The genes are TRBV15 and TRBJ1-6, with 8 bases aligning to TRBD1. CDR3 length: 16 residues. Germline lookup yields CDR1 LNHNV and CDR2 YYDKDF (reference sequence). Trimming took 4 bases from V and 9 from J; bases not matched to a gene: 11. CDR3 loop: CATSKGTTGDRSPLHF. In nucleotides, the CDR3 is TGTGCCACCAGCAAGGGTACGACAGGGGACCGTTCACCCCTCCACTTT. The whole variable domain, filled in from reference TRBV15 and TRBJ1-6, reads DAMVIQNPRYQVTQFGKPVTLSCSQTLNHNVMYWYQQKSSQAPKLLFHYYDKDFNNEADTPDNFQSRRPNTSFCFLDIRSPGLGDTAMYLCATSKGTTGDRSPLHFGNGTRLTVT.

The V and J genes are TRBV5-4 and TRBJ2-2; 7 bases are a match to TRBD1. Germline CDR1 is SGHNT and CDR2 is YYREEE (reference sequence). The CDR3 length is 15 residues. V was pared by 3 bases and J by 5 bases, with 7 bases of the junction left unmatched. The CDR3 loop is CASSSGQFDTGELFF. The CDR3 DNA sequence: TGTGCCAGCAGCTCGGGACAGTTTGATACCGGGGAGCTGTTTTTT.

This clone was recorded a few times. The V call is TRBV7-9, the J call TRBJ1-2; 7 nucleotides align to TRBD1. Germline V gene lookup returns CDR1 SEHNR and CDR2 FQNEAQ (reference sequence). Trimming at V came to 0 bases and at J to 1 base, leaving 2 bases not matched to a gene. CDR3 size: 15 residues. The CDR3 region has the DNA TGTGCCAGCAGCTTAGCGGGACAGTATAACTATGGCTACACCTTC. It codes for CASSLAGQYNYGYTF.

This clone turned up a few times. The chain combines TRBV5-1 with TRBJ2-5, with 7 nucleotides matching TRBD1. The V and J ends lost 1 base and 4 bases, in that order; junction bases with no gene match: 10. CDR1 and CDR2 (germline): SGHRS, YFSETQ. The CDR3 loop spans 16 amino acids. The CDR3 spells CASSLTGQTTPETQYF. CDR3 DNA: TGCGCCAGCAGCTTGACGGGACAGACAACTCCAGAGACCCAGTACTTC.

The gene calls are TRBV5-4 and TRBJ1-4, with 7 bases identical to TRBD1. Trimming cost V 0 bases and J 1 base; bases outside gene matches: 3. CDR3 size: 16 residues. Germline V gene data show CDR1 as SGHNT and CDR2 as YYREEE (reference sequence). Here the CDR3 DNA reads TGTGCCAGCAGCTTGGAAGGGGGCGGAACTAATGAAAAACTGTTTTTT. Translating it yields CASSLEGGGTNEKLFF.

A few counts support this clone. The chain joins TRBV28 to TRBJ2-5; 11 bases agree with TRBD1. From germline, CDR1 is MDHEN and CDR2 SYDVKM. Losses at the gene ends were 6 bases for V and 5 bases for J; bases not matched to a gene: 11. CDR3 length: 16 residues. The CDR3 is CASSPAGTGGRETQYF. The CDR3 DNA follows: TGTGCCAGCAGCCCTGCCGGGACAGGGGGTCGGGAGACCCAGTACTTC.

This clone turned up a few times. The rearrangement links TRBV6-5 to TRBJ2-7, with 7 bases identical to TRBD1. The CDR3 extends over 14 amino acids. In germline, CDR1 is MNHEY, CDR2 SVGAGI. The V and J ends lost 5 bases and 6 bases, in that order; junction bases with no gene match: 10. DNA of the CDR3: TGTGCCAGCAGTAACAGGGGATCAGGGGGCGAGCAGTACTTC. It is translated as CASSNRGSGGEQYF.

The chain combines TRBV19 with TRBJ2-7; TRBD1 aligns across 7 bases. The germline CDR1 and CDR2 sequences are LNHDA and SQIVND (reference sequence). The CDR3 loop spans 14 amino acids. The trim removed 2 bases at V and 4 bases at J, leaving 5 bases unmatched. CDR3 loop: CASSIQGEFYEQYF. CDR3 nucleotide sequence: TGTGCCAGTAGTATACAGGGGGAATTTTACGAGCAGTACTTC.

The chain joins TRBV7-6 to TRBJ2-1, with D unresolved. CDR1 and CDR2 from the germline V gene are SGHVS and FNYEAQ. The CDR3 length is 18 residues. V dropped 0 bases and J dropped 3 bases, with 18 bases sitting between them. CDR3 in DNA: TGTGCCAGCAGCTTAGCGGCGATACGGTTCGGTTACTACAATGAGCAGTTCTTC. It is translated as CASSLAAIRFGYYNEQFF.